This entry features one T cell receptor (beta chain) sequence. There is no known antigen for this receptor. Base qualities are not at hand, and no much larger clone is one base apart. Participants in the prospective study were aged about 18 to 95 years, lived in about two dozen United States geographic areas, and enrolled through a virtual design. In the prospective study, cohorts were assigned on the basis of participant-reported clinical history obtained from a screening survey and a study questionnaire. Exposed participants had been in contact with someone with a PCR-confirmed or clinician-diagnosed COVID-19 case within 2 weeks of study entry. Each participant in the prospective study had whole blood, serum and a nasopharyngeal or oropharyngeal swab collected by mobile phlebotomists. Over a roughly 2-month period, participants in the prospective study had the option of providing additional blood draws and questionnaires. Before DNA extraction, blood samples from the prospective study were shipped at room temperature or frozen.

The record originates from a study of blood T cell repertoires in COVID-19 (dated by TCRdb to 2018 to 2020). Concerning the study at large: The collaborator samples originated in the United States, Italy and Spain and spanned the acute and convalescent phases of COVID-19. A freely available public database, intended as a resource for researchers studying the immune response to SARS-CoV-2, is where the repertoires were released. The material from the prospective study consisted of cDNA or gDNA derived from T cells, B-cell-depleted T cells, or PBMCs. HLA class I and class II types, where available, came from metadata supplied by the sample provider rather than from assay-based typing. The samples were drawn from the first 160 participants of the ongoing ImmuneRACE study and from 1,200 or so subjects provided by 6 global collaborators. The dataset comprised deeply sampled blood TCRbeta repertoires from subjects exposed to, actively infected with, or recovered from COVID-19. Nearly every sample came with metadata listing a de-identified subject ID, COVID-19 status, age in years and sex.

Study-wide findings and limitations: How much clinical and demographic metadata was included differed by source and by participant, and the metadata was provided uncurated.

TCRbeta CDR3 regions were amplified from genomic DNA using the immunoSEQ Assay, a bias-controlled multiplex PCR. Concerning the study's data processing: The number of nucleated cells in each sample was estimated by amplification of reference gene primers within the assay. To quantify the absolute abundance of each unique TCRbeta CDR3 rearrangement, sequence reads were collapsed and filtered. Productive Simpson clonality was computed per sample as the square root of Simpson's diversity index over productive rearrangements. TCRdb stores this immuneACCESS table with in-frame sequences only. Part of the clones is absent; in the studies checked, under half of the shortfall reflects unresolved V genes, and no reason is known for the rest. V, J and clone size are those of that table, while D and trimming were read from the DNA. This sample holds 290,000 or so clones; roughly 80% were observed only once. The top ten clones comprise more than 4% of the sample.

Sequences were obtained from PBMCs or T cells enriched from blood (not recorded which). This receptor was taken from a man between 40 and 49 years old who had been exposed to COVID-19.

The CDR3 region: CASSPGYVGEEFGETQYF. The sequenced DNA is TGTGCCAGCAGCCCAGGTTATGTAGGGGAGGAGTTTGGAGAGACCCAGTACTTC. The V gene is TRBV7-3 and the J gene is TRBJ2-5, and the D gene may be TRBD2, 6 bases matching. Per the germline V gene, SGHTA is the CDR1 and FQGTGA is the CDR2. V is reduced by 5 bases and J by 4 bases, leaving a spacing of 26 bases between them. From its cysteine to its phenylalanine, the CDR3 spans 18 amino acids. The read is trimmed to its CDR3 DNA, 54 bases read in frame from base 1.